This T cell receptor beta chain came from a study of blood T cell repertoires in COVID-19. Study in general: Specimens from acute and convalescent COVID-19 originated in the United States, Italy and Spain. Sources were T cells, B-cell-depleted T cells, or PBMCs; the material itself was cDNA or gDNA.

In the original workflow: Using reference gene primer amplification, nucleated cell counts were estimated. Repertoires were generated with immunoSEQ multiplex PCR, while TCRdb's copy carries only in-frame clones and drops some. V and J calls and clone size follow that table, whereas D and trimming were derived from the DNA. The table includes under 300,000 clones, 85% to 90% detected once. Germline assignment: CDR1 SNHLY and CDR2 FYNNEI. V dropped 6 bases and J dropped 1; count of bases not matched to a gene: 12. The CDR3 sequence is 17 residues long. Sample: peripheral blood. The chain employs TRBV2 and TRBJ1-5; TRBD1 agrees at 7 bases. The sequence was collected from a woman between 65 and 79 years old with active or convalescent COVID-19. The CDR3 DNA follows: TGTGCCAGCAGCAGACTCGGGACAGATCTGAGCAATCAGCCCCAGCATTTT. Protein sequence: CASSRLGTDLSNQPQHF.